This T cell receptor (beta chain) appears in the sequencing data of a study of blood T cell repertoires in COVID-19. Assay used: immunoSEQ multiplex PCR; TCRdb lists only in-frame clones, some missing. Here the sample spans about 260,000 clones, roughly 90% being singletons. CDR1 is MNHEY and CDR2 is SVGAGI in the germline V gene. V dropped 1 base and J dropped 3; count of bases not matched to a gene: 5. There are 15 residues in the CDR3. A Seattle source enrolled patients during active infection and followed them longitudinally. The specimen sequenced was peripheral blood. This rearrangement joins TRBV6-5 to TRBJ1-1; 7 nucleotides line up with TRBD1. This clonotype was sampled from a woman in her 30s with COVID-19, enrolled during active disease. The CDR3 loop reads CASSYFDRADTEAFF. The CDR3 DNA reads as TGTGCCAGCAGTTACTTTGACAGGGCGGACACTGAAGCTTTCTTT.